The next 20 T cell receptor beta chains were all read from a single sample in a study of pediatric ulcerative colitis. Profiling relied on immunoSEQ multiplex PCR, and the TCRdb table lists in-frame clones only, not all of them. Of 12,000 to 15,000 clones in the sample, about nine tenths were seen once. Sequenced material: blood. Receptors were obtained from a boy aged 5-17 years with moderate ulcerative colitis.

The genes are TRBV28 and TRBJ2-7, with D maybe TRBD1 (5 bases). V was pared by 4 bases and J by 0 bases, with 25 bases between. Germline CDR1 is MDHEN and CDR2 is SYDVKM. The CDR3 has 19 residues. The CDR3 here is CASSSMGRRVNQSSYEQYF. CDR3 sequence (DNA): TGTGCCAGCAGTTCCATGGGGCGCAGGGTAAACCAGAGCTCCTACGAGCAGTACTTC.

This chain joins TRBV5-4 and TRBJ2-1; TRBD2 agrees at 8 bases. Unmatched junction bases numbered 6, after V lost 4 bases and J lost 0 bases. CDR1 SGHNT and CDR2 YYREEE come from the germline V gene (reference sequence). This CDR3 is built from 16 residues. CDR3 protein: CASSPGGAGSYNEQFF. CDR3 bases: TGTGCCAGCAGCCCGGGGGGGGCCGGCTCCTACAATGAGCAGTTCTTC.

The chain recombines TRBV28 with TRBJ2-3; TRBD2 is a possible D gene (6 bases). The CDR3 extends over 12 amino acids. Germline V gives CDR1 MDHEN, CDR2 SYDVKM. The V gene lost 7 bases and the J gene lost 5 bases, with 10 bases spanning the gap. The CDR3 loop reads CASTGLLDTQYF. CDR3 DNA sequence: TGTGCCAGCACGGGACTCTTAGATACGCAGTATTTT.

The CDR3 nucleotides are TGCGCCAGCAGCTTGGGAGACCCGAGGGTATACGAGCAGTACTTC. Translation gives CASSLGDPRVYEQYF. The V and J genes are TRBV5-1 and TRBJ2-7; TRBD2 might be the D (5 bases). Germline V CDR1 and CDR2: SGHRS, YFSETQ. The V end lost 0 bases, the J end lost 4 bases, and 14 bases lay between the germline ends. The CDR3 totals 15 residues.

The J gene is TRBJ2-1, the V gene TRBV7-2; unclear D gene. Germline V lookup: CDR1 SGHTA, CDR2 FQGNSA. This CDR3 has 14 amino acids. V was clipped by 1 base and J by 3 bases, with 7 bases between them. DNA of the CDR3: TGTGCCAGCAGCTTAGGAGGAAGCTACAATGAGCAGTTCTTC. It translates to CASSLGGSYNEQFF. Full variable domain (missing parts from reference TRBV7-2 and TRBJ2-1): GAGVSQSPSNKVTEKGKDVELRCDPISGHTALYWYRQSLGQGLEFLIYFQGNSAPDKSGLPSDRFSAERTGGSVSTLTIQRTQQEDSAVYLCASSLGGSYNEQFFGPGTRLTVL.

Here the CDR3 DNA reads TGTGCCAGCAGCCCCCATGCTAGGGCTGAAGCTTTCTTT. This translates into CASSPHARAEAFF. The chain employs TRBV11-3 and TRBJ1-1; D is undetermined. The V gene's germline CDR1 is SGHNT and CDR2 YENEEA. The CDR3 runs 13 residues. Trimming took off 5 bases at V and 6 bases at J, with 13 bases between the two ends.

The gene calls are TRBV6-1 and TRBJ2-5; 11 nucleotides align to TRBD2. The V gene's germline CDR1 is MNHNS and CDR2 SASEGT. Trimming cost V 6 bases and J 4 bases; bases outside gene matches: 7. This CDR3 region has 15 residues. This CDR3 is CASSPGLAGGETQYF. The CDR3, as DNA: TGTGCCAGCAGCCCCGGACTAGCGGGCGGAGAGACCCAGTACTTC.

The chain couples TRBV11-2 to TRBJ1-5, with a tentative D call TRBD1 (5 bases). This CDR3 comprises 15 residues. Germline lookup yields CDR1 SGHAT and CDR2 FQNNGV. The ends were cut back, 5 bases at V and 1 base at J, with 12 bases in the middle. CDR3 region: CASSRNRDSNQPQHF. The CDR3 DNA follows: TGTGCCAGCAGCCGTAATCGGGACAGCAATCAGCCCCAGCATTTT.

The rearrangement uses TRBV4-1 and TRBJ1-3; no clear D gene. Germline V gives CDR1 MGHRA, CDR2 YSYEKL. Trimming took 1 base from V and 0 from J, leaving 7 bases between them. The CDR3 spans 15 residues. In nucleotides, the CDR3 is TGCGCCAGCAGCCAAGTGCAGCTCTCTGGAAACACCATATATTTT. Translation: CASSQVQLSGNTIYF.

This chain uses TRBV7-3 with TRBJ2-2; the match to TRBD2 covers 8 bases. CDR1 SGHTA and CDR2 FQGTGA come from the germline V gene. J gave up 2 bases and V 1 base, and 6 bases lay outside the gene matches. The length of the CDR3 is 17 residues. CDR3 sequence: CASSLRPSGRNTGELFF. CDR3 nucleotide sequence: TGTGCCAGCAGCTTAAGACCTAGCGGGCGAAACACCGGGGAGCTGTTTTTT. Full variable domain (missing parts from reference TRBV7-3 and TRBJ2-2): GAGVSQTPSNKVTEKGKYVELRCDPISGHTALYWYRQSLGQGPEFLIYFQGTGAADDSGLPNDRFFAVRPEGSVSTLKIQRTERGDSAVYLCASSLRPSGRNTGELFFGEGSRLTVL.

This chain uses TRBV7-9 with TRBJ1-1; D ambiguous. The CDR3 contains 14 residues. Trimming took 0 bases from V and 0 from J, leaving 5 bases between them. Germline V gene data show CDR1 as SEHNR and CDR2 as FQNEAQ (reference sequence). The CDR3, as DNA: TGTGCCAGCAGCTTAGCCTACTTGAACACTGAAGCTTTCTTT. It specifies CASSLAYLNTEAFF.

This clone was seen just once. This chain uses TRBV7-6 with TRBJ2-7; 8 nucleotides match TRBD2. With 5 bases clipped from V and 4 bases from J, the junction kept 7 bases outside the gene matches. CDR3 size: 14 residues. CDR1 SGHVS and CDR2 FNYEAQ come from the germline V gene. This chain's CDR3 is CASSPQLADYEQYF. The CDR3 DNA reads TGTGCCAGCAGCCCCCAACTAGCGGATTACGAGCAGTACTTC.

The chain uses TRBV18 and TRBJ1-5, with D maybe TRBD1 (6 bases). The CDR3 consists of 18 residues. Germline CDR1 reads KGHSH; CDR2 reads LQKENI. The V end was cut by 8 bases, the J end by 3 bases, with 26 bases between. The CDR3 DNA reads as TGTGCCAGCACATCCGGGGCAGGGGCAAGTGTAAACAATCAGCCCCAGCATTTT. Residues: CASTSGAGASVNNQPQHF.

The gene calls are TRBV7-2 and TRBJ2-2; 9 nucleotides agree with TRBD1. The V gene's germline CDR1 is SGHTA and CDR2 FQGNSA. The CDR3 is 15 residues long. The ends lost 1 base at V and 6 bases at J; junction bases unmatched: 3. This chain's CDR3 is CASSLGQGESGELFF. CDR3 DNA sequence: TGTGCCAGCAGCTTAGGACAGGGGGAGTCCGGGGAGCTGTTTTTT.

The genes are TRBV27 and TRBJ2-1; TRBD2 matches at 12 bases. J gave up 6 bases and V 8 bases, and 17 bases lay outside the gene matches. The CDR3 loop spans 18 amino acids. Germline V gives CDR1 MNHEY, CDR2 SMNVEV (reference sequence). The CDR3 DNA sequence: TGTGCCAGCGGCCTCCTTGGGACTAGCGGGTTTCACTCCAATGAGCAGTTCTTC. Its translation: CASGLLGTSGFHSNEQFF.

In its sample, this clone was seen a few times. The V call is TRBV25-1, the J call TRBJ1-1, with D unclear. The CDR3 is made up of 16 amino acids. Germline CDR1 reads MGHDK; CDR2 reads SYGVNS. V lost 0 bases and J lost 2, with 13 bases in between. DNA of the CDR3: TGTGCCAGCAGTGAATATGAAGGGAAGGGAAACACTGAAGCTTTCTTT. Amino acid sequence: CASSEYEGKGNTEAFF.

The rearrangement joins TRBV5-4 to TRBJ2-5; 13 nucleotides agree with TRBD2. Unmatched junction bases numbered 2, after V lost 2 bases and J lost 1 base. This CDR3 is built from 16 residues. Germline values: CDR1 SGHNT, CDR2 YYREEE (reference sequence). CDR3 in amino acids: CASSLTSGRAQETQYF. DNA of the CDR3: TGTGCCAGCAGCTTAACTAGCGGGAGGGCCCAAGAGACCCAGTACTTC.

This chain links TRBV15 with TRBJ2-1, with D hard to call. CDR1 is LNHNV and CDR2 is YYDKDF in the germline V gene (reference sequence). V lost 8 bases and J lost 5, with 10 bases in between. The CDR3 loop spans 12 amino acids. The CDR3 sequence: CATGQSNNEQFF. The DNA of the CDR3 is TGTGCCACCGGGCAGAGCAACAATGAGCAGTTCTTC.

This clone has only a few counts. The CDR3 DNA reads TGTGCCAGTAGTTTTACCGGCCGTCCGGGCAATCAGCCCCAGCATTTT. This gives the protein CASSFTGRPGNQPQHF. This sequence joins TRBV19 and TRBJ1-5; no clear D gene. The CDR3 contains 16 residues. V lost 5 bases and J lost 2, with 16 bases in between. CDR1 is LNHDA and CDR2 is SQIVND in the germline V gene (reference sequence).

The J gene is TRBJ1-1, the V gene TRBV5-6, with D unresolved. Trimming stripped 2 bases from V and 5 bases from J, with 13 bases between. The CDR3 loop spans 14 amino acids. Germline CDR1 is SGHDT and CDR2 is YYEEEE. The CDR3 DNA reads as TGTGCCAGCAGCTTAAGCCGTATGGGGACTGAAGCTTTCTTT. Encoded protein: CASSLSRMGTEAFF. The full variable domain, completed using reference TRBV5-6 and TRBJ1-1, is DAGVTQSPTHLIKTRGQQVTLRCSPKSGHDTVSWYQQALGQGPQFIFQYYEEEERQRGNFPDRFSGHQFPNYSSELNVNALLLGDSALYLCASSLSRMGTEAFFGQGTRLTVV.